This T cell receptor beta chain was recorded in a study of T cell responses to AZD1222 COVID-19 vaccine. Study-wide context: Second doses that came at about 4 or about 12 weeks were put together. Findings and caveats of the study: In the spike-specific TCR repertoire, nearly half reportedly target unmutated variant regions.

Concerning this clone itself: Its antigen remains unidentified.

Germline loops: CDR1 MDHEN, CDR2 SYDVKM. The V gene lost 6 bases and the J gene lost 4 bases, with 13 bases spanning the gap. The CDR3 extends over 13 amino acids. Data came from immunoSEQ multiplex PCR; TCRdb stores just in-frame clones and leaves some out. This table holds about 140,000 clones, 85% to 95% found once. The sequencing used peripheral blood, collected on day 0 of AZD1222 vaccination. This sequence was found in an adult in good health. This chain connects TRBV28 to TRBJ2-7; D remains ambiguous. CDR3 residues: CASSPLAPYEQYF. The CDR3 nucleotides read TGTGCCAGCAGCCCCCTGGCCCCTTACGAGCAGTACTTC.